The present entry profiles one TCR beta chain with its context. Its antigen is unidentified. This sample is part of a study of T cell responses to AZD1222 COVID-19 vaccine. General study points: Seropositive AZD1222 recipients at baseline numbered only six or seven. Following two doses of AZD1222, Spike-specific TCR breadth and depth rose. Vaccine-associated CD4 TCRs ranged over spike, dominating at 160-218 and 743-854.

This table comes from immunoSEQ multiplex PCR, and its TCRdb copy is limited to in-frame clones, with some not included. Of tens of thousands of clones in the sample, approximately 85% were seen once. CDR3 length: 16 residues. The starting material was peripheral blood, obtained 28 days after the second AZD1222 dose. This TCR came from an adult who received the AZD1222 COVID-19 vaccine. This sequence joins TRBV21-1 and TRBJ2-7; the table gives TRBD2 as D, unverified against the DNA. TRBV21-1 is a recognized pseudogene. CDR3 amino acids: CASAMGGQGSSYEQYF. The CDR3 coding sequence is TGTGCCAGCGCGATGGGGGGGCAGGGGAGCTCCTACGAGCAGTACTTC.